One sample yielded the 15 T cell receptor beta chains listed below, sequenced in a study of human T cells and chemical hapten exposure. From the RACE reads, TCRdb called clonotypes with MiXCR, one entry per CDR3 protein. The sample records approximately 120,000 distinct CDR3 sequences, 9% to 9.5% being singletons. Time point specified: patch test 2, 6 weeks after DPC sensitization. Treatment given: therapeutic diphenylcyclopropenone sensitization with weekly scalp DPC. This specimen consisted of whole blood, obtained in connection with sensitization to the hapten diphenylcyclopropenone (DPC). The receptors were gathered from a woman in her 40s with alopecia areata. Some clones in this sample may be carry-over from other donors' samples.

As regards this clonotype: A much larger clone sits a single nucleotide away, making a read error possible. V usage is TRBV2 and J usage is TRBJ2-7; D perhaps matches TRBD2 (6 bases). Germline assignment: CDR1 SNHLY and CDR2 FYNNEI. CDR3 length: 13 residues. CDR3 protein: CASRDYSAYDQYF. The CDR3 region has the DNA TGTGCCAGCAGGGACTACAGTGCCTACGACCAGTACTTC.

The chain is built from TRBV19 and TRBJ2-5; D possibly corresponds to TRBD1 (5 bases). The CDR3 is 13 amino acids. Trimming shortened V by 0 bases and J by 5 bases, and 7 bases separated the two germline ends. The germline CDR1 and CDR2 sequences are LNHDA and SQIVND (reference sequence). The CDR3 protein is CASSIDRAETQYF. CDR3 nucleotide sequence: TGTGCCAGTAGTATAGACAGGGCGGAGACCCAGTACTTC.

This chain links TRBV6-1 with TRBJ1-1; the D is unclear. In germline, CDR1 is MNHNS, CDR2 SASEGT. This CDR3 comprises 13 residues. V lost 6 bases and J 1 base, leaving 9 bases between the germline ends. This CDR3 is CASSLWRNTEAFF. DNA for the CDR3: TGTGCCAGCAGCCTATGGCGGAACACTGAAGCTTTCTTT.

The V call is TRBV7-2, the J call TRBJ1-6; 8 bases fit TRBD1. CDR3 length: 14 amino acids. Unmatched junction bases numbered 2, after V lost 4 bases and J lost 6 bases. In germline, CDR1 is SGHTA, CDR2 FQGNSA. This CDR3 is CASSSDRANSPLHF. CDR3 bases: TGTGCCAGCAGCTCGGACAGGGCTAATTCACCCCTCCACTTT.

The DNA of the CDR3 is TGTGCCAGCAGCTTACTTTGGACAGGGGGCTTCTACGAGCAGTACTTC. Protein: CASSLLWTGGFYEQYF. The rearrangement links TRBV7-6 to TRBJ2-7; 11 bases are shared with TRBD1. Trimming took 2 bases from V and 3 from J; bases not matched to a gene: 6. The germline V gene has CDR1 SGHVS and CDR2 FNYEAQ. The CDR3 has 16 amino acids. Drawing the rest from reference TRBV7-6 and TRBJ2-7, the complete variable domain is GAGVSQSPRYKVTKRGQDVALRCDPISGHVSLYWYRQALGQGPEFLTYFNYEAQQDKSGLPNDRFSAERPEGSISTLTIQRTEQRDSAMYRCASSLLWTGGFYEQYFGPGTRLTVT.

This clonotype was counted a few times. The gene calls are TRBV28 and TRBJ2-7; D gene unclear. The CDR3 consists of 15 residues. CDR1 MDHEN and CDR2 SYDVKM come from the germline V gene. V lost 10 bases and J 0 bases, leaving 19 bases between the germline ends. In nucleotides, the CDR3 is TGTGCCACCAAAGACGTACGGAAAAGCTCCTACGAGCAGTACTTC. Translated: CATKDVRKSSYEQYF.

This clonotype was counted at least ten times. V gene TRBV24-1 combines with J gene TRBJ1-5, with unresolved D. V gave up 2 bases and J gave up 7 bases, with 8 bases separating them. CDR1 is KGHDR and CDR2 is SFDVKD in the germline V gene. This CDR3 is built from 13 residues. The CDR3 is CATSDSGRQPQHF. Written as DNA, the CDR3 is TGTGCCACCAGTGATTCTGGGAGGCAGCCCCAGCATTTT.

This clonotype has only a few counts. The genes are TRBV28 and TRBJ1-1, with D perhaps TRBD1 (5 bases). Trimming left V 5 bases short and J 8 bases short, with 21 bases between. This CDR3 spans 15 amino acids. From germline, CDR1 is MDHEN and CDR2 SYDVKM. CDR3 region: CASSGAAAQFSEAFF. As DNA, the CDR3 is TGTGCCAGCAGTGGGGCGGCCGCCCAGTTCAGCGAAGCTTTCTTT.

There are many counts of this clonotype. The chain uses TRBV6-2 or TRBV6-3 and TRBJ2-3, with 7 nucleotides matching TRBD2. From germline, CDR1 is MNHEY and CDR2 SVGEGT. J lost 1 base, V lost 9 bases, and 10 bases had no gene match. This CDR3 comprises 15 residues. Written as DNA, the CDR3 is TGTGCCAGTCGGAGCCGGGGGGTGGGCACAGATACGCAGTATTTT. It yields the protein CASRSRGVGTDTQYF.

This clonotype was seen a handful of times. The chain employs TRBV18 and TRBJ1-5; no firm D call. This CDR3 has 18 amino acids. The ends were cut back, 3 bases at V and 2 bases at J, with 20 bases in the middle. Germline V gene data show CDR1 as KGHSH and CDR2 as LQKENI. The CDR3 region has the DNA TGTGCCAGCTCACCGACCGTCCCTAGCGGTGGAGGCAATCAGCCCCAGCATTTT. Protein sequence: CASSPTVPSGGGNQPQHF.

This clonotype was observed a few times. One end of the junction is discordant with germline, which a read error may explain. The V and J genes are TRBV2 and TRBJ2-7; 8 bases align to TRBD1. Germline V gene lookup returns CDR1 SNHLY and CDR2 FYNNEI. The CDR3 covers 11 residues. Here the CDR3 reads CASNRGSSEDF. For the CDR3, the DNA is TGTGCCAGCAACAGGGGGTCCTCGGAGGACTTC.

This clonotype was seen many times. For the CDR3, the DNA is TGTGCCACCAGCCTGGGACGGACTAGCAATCAGCCCCAGCATTTT. This codes for CATSLGRTSNQPQHF. The J gene is TRBJ1-5, the V gene TRBV15; possible D gene TRBD1, 5 bases. Trimming took off 5 bases at V and 0 bases at J, with 11 bases between the two ends. Germline-derived CDR1 and CDR2 are LNHNV and YYDKDF (reference sequence). This CDR3 is 15 amino acids long.

There are a few counts of this clonotype. The rearrangement uses TRBV7-2 and TRBJ2-7, with TRBD2 matching 10 bases. Trimming at V came to 3 bases and at J to 2 bases, leaving 10 bases not matched to a gene. The CDR3 covers 17 residues. Germline CDR1 and CDR2: SGHTA and FQGNSA. The CDR3 nucleotides are TGTGCCAGCAGCTTGTTTCAGAGCGGGAGGGTACCCTACGAGCAGTACTTC. Protein product: CASSLFQSGRVPYEQYF.

This clonotype was counted only a few times. The chain couples TRBV7-9 to TRBJ1-5; D not resolved. The V end lost 10 bases, the J end lost 3 bases, and 16 bases lay between the germline ends. This CDR3 contains 14 residues. The V gene's germline CDR1 is SEHNR and CDR2 FQNEAQ (reference sequence). This CDR3 is CATSTGRNNQPQHF. The CDR3 nucleotides are TGTGCCACCTCCACGGGCAGGAACAATCAGCCCCAGCATTTT.

This clonotype was counted ten times or more. The gene calls are TRBV29-1 and TRBJ2-2, with D possibly TRBD1 on 7 matching bases. CDR1 SQVTM and CDR2 ANQGSEA come from the germline V gene. The CDR3 length is 15 residues. Trimming removed 3 bases at V and 2 bases at J, with 13 bases between. The CDR3 DNA follows: TGCAGCGTTGATGGAGGGGGCGTTAACACCGGGGAGCTGTTTTTT. Its protein product is CSVDGGGVNTGELFF.